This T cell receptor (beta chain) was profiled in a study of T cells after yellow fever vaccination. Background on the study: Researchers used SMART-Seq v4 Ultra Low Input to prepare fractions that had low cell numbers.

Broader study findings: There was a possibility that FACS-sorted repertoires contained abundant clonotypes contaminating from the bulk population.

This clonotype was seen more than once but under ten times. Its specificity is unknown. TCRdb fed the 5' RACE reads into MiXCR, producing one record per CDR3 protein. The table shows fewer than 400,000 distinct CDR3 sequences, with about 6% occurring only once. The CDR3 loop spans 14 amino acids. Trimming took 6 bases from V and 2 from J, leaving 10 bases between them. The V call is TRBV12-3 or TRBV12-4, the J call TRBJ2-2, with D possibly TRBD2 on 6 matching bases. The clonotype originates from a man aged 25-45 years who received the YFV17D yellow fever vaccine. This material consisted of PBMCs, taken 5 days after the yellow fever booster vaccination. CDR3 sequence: CASRSGSNTGELFF. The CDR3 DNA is TGTGCCAGCAGGAGCGGGTCTAACACCGGGGAGCTGTTTTTT.